The 28 T cell receptor beta chains below were found in one sample sequenced in a study of T cells in localized non-small cell lung cancer. The table came from immunoSEQ multiplex PCR; TCRdb's copy has only in-frame clones and leaves some out. The data contain roughly 2,000 clones, around 21% of them singletons. Sequenced material: normal lung tissue next to the tumor, taken before any cancer treatment. These receptors were collected from a female donor of 60 years or more with stage I lung adenocarcinoma.

This rearrangement joins TRBV11-3 to TRBJ2-7, with a weak D call TRBD1 (5 bases). Germline lookup yields CDR1 SGHNT and CDR2 YENEEA. Deletions cut 3 bases from V and 0 bases from J, with 12 bases between. CDR3 length equals 15 residues. CDR3 sequence reads: CASSLGLTSSYEQYF. Written as DNA, the CDR3 is TGTGCCAGCAGCTTGGGGCTGACAAGCTCCTACGAGCAGTACTTC.

The chain combines TRBV18 with TRBJ2-5, with D maybe TRBD2 (5 bases). The CDR3 has 14 amino acids. Trimming removed 4 bases from V and 3 bases from J, with 12 bases in between. The V gene's germline CDR1 is KGHSH and CDR2 LQKENI. The CDR3 region is CASSLPGMEETQYF. CDR3 DNA sequence: TGTGCCAGCTCACTCCCGGGGATGGAAGAGACCCAGTACTTC. Looking up the rest from reference TRBV18 and TRBJ2-5 gives the full variable domain: NAGVMQNPRHLVRRRGQEARLRCSPMKGHSHVYWYRQLPEEGLKFMVYLQKENIIDESGMPKERFSAEFPKEGPSILRIQQVVRGDSAAYFCASSLPGMEETQYFGPGTRLLVL.

The CDR3 here is CATFWGLAGVNEQFF. The CDR3 nucleotides are TGTGCCACCTTCTGGGGACTAGCGGGAGTCAATGAGCAGTTCTTC. This sequence joins TRBV28 and TRBJ2-1, with TRBD2 matching over 14 bases. Losses at the gene ends were 10 bases for V and 6 bases for J; bases not matched to a gene: 8. From germline, CDR1 is MDHEN and CDR2 SYDVKM. The CDR3 contains 15 residues.

The table lists this clone with a few counts. This chain connects TRBV19 to TRBJ2-2, with D uncertain. Germline CDR1 and CDR2: LNHDA and SQIVND (reference sequence). The ends were cut back, 5 bases at V and 2 bases at J, with 15 bases in the middle. CDR3 size: 16 residues. CDR3 in amino acids: CASSPYTQTNTGELFF. The CDR3 DNA reads as TGTGCCAGTAGTCCATACACCCAGACCAACACCGGGGAGCTGTTTTTT.

The chain combines TRBV28 with TRBJ1-1; the D is unclear. Germline CDR1 is MDHEN and CDR2 is SYDVKM. The CDR3 runs to 13 residues. Trimming cost V 11 bases and J 1 base, with 14 bases left between them. CDR3 loop: CALIGNQNTEAFF. The CDR3 DNA is TGTGCCCTGATAGGGAATCAGAACACTGAAGCTTTCTTT.

The chain recombines TRBV25-1 with TRBJ1-2; 7 nucleotides match TRBD1. Germline-derived CDR1 and CDR2 are MGHDK and SYGVNS. This CDR3 comprises 14 residues. V dropped 9 bases and J dropped 4; count of bases not matched to a gene: 11. The CDR3 loop reads CASLKTGSRYGYTF. The CDR3 DNA sequence: TGTGCCAGTCTTAAGACAGGGTCTCGCTATGGCTACACCTTC.

This clone was counted between two and nine times. An end of the junction does not agree with germline; a read error may underlie this. The chain uses TRBV11-3 and TRBJ2-4, with 7 nucleotides matching TRBD1. The CDR3 extends over 14 amino acids. Germline V CDR1 and CDR2: SGHNT, YENEEA. CDR3 nucleotide sequence: TGTGCCAGCAGTTTCCCCCCCGGGACAGAGGCCCATTTCTTC. Protein product: CASSFPPGTEAHFF.

This rearrangement joins TRBV6-8 to TRBJ2-1; the D is unclear. Germline V gene data show CDR1 as MNHGY and CDR2 as SAAAGT. This CDR3 has 14 amino acids. Trimming shortened V by 5 bases and J by 7 bases, and 15 bases separated the two germline ends. CDR3 sequence reads: CASSAFLSVNEQFF. CDR3 nucleotide sequence: TGTGCCAGCAGTGCGTTTTTGTCGGTAAATGAGCAGTTCTTC.

The chain employs TRBV11-3 and TRBJ1-3, with TRBD1 matching 7 bases. From germline, CDR1 is SGHNT and CDR2 YENEEA. CDR3 length: 17 amino acids. The V gene end was trimmed by 3 bases and the J gene end by 0 bases; junction bases not matched to a gene: 8. The CDR3 protein is CASSLAGQALSGNTIYF. CDR3 DNA: TGTGCCAGCAGCTTGGCCGGACAGGCGCTCTCTGGAAACACCATATATTTT.

J is TRBJ2-6 and V is TRBV5-1; 9 bases are a match to TRBD2. Germline V gives CDR1 SGHRS, CDR2 YFSETQ. The CDR3 extends over 18 amino acids. Trimming removed 4 bases from V and 0 bases from J; junction bases left unmatched: 8. The CDR3 DNA reads TGCGCCAGCAGCGGAGGACTAGCGTCATTCTCTGGGGCCAACGTCCTGACTTTC. Translation gives CASSGGLASFSGANVLTF.

The rearrangement uses TRBV18 and TRBJ2-5; D is possibly TRBD2 (5 bases). The germline CDR1 and CDR2 sequences are KGHSH and LQKENI. The CDR3 sequence is 13 residues long. V lost 5 bases and J lost 9, with 16 bases in between. The CDR3: CASSSWTGSSQYF. The CDR3 coding sequence is TGTGCCAGCTCATCTTGGACGGGGAGTTCCCAGTACTTC. Filled out from reference TRBV18 and TRBJ2-5, the complete variable domain reads NAGVMQNPRHLVRRRGQEARLRCSPMKGHSHVYWYRQLPEEGLKFMVYLQKENIIDESGMPKERFSAEFPKEGPSILRIQQVVRGDSAAYFCASSSWTGSSQYFGPGTRLLVL.

This clone has a handful of counts. The CDR3 DNA sequence: TGTGCCAGCAGCCCGTACTTGAACACTGAAGCTTTCTTT. This sequence encodes CASSPYLNTEAFF. The V gene is TRBV7-2, the J gene TRBJ1-1, with unresolved D. V was trimmed by 5 bases and J by 0 bases, leaving 7 bases between them. Per the germline V gene, CDR1 is SGHTA and CDR2 is FQGNSA. The CDR3 is made up of 13 amino acids.

A few counts support this clone. The chain is built from TRBV11-3 and TRBJ2-7; 10 nucleotides match TRBD1. Germline loops: CDR1 SGHNT, CDR2 YENEEA. With V trimmed by 3 bases and J by 6 bases, 8 bases remained unmatched. This CDR3 spans 15 amino acids. Here the CDR3 DNA reads TGTGCCAGCAGCTTGTGGGGGACAGGGGATTCCGAGCAGTACTTC. This encodes CASSLWGTGDSEQYF.

By sample share, this clone is medium-sized (0.01 to 0.1%). Other nucleotide sequences from this sample produce the same CDR3. J is TRBJ2-2 and V is TRBV11-3; 11 bases are a match to TRBD2. Per the germline V gene, CDR1 is SGHNT and CDR2 is YENEEA. The CDR3 contains 15 residues. The V gene end was trimmed by 3 bases and the J gene end by 3 bases; junction bases not matched to a gene: 0. The CDR3 protein is CASSLGLADTGELFF. The DNA of the CDR3 is TGTGCCAGCAGCTTGGGACTAGCGGACACCGGGGAGCTGTTTTTT.

V and J are TRBV28 and TRBJ2-1; a possible D gene is TRBD2 (6 bases). Germline assignment: CDR1 MDHEN and CDR2 SYDVKM. The CDR3 has 14 residues. V lost 3 bases, J lost 4 bases, and 10 bases lay in between. This CDR3 reads CASSLIAVYNEQFF. The CDR3, as DNA: TGTGCCAGCAGTTTGATAGCGGTTTACAATGAGCAGTTCTTC.

This clone was seen a few times. This chain connects TRBV11-3 to TRBJ1-4, with D possibly TRBD1 on 6 matching bases. The germline V gene encodes CDR1 SGHNT and CDR2 YENEEA. The CDR3 totals 16 residues. V lost 2 bases to trimming and J lost 3 bases, with 13 bases between them. DNA for the CDR3: TGTGCCAGCAGCTTACCTCAGGGGAAGGCTAATGAAAAACTGTTTTTT. Its translation: CASSLPQGKANEKLFF. The full variable domain, with the rest looked up from reference TRBV11-3 and TRBJ1-4, is EAGVVQSPRYKIIEKKQPVAFWCNPISGHNTLYWYLQNLGQGPELLIRYENEEAVDDSQLPKDRFSAERLKGVDSTLKIQPAELGDSAVYLCASSLPQGKANEKLFFGSGTQLSVL.

This rearrangement joins TRBV4-1 to TRBJ1-2; no clear D. The V end was cut by 0 bases, the J end by 1 base, with 3 bases between. Germline lookup yields CDR1 MGHRA and CDR2 YSYEKL. This CDR3 comprises 13 residues. CDR3 coding DNA: TGCGCCAGCAGCCAAGACCTTAACTATGGCTACACCTTC. This translates into CASSQDLNYGYTF.

This clone appeared a few times. The chain joins TRBV6-1 to TRBJ1-1; unclear D gene. The CDR3 runs 15 residues. Germline V gives CDR1 MNHNS, CDR2 SASEGT. Trimming stripped 0 bases from V and 5 bases from J, with 13 bases between. CDR3 amino acids: CASSEAGSLWTEAFF. CDR3 coding DNA: TGTGCCAGCAGTGAAGCCGGCAGCCTCTGGACTGAAGCTTTCTTT.

This clone was recorded a few times. The gene calls are TRBV11-3 and TRBJ1-1; possible D gene TRBD1, 5 bases. CDR1 is SGHNT, CDR2 YENEEA, per germline. The CDR3 runs to 14 residues. The V end was cut by 3 bases, the J end by 3 bases, with 11 bases between. This chain's CDR3 is CASSFQGGDTEAFF. The CDR3 DNA reads as TGTGCCAGCAGCTTCCAGGGAGGGGACACTGAAGCTTTCTTT.

This chain uses TRBV6-8 with TRBJ1-1, with 7 bases fitting TRBD1. V lost 4 bases to trimming and J lost 3 bases; unmatched junction nucleotides: 11. Germline V gene lookup returns CDR1 MNHGY and CDR2 SAAAGT. The CDR3 contains 16 residues. The CDR3 region is CASSSSAIGGYTEAFF. The DNA for the CDR3 is TGTGCCAGCAGTTCCTCCGCGATAGGGGGCTACACTGAAGCTTTCTTT.

This clone was observed a handful of times. The chain links TRBV6-8 to TRBJ1-2; D possibly corresponds to TRBD1 (6 bases). The CDR3 extends over 13 amino acids. Trimming took 10 bases from V and 6 from J, leaving 18 bases between them. The germline CDR1 and CDR2 sequences are MNHGY and SAAAGT. The CDR3 nucleotides read TGTGCCATCACCGCCAAGGGGGAGGATGGCTACACCTTC. It yields the protein CAITAKGEDGYTF.

There are a few counts of this clone. The chain carries TRBV11-3 and TRBJ1-4; D not certain. This CDR3 has 16 residues. V was pared by 5 bases and J by 2 bases, with 15 bases between. Germline CDR1 is SGHNT and CDR2 is YENEEA. The CDR3 region is CASSRRREATNEKLFF. The CDR3 DNA follows: TGTGCCAGCAGCCGCCGTCGGGAAGCGACTAATGAAAAACTGTTTTTT.

The chain carries TRBV6-8 and TRBJ2-6; possibly TRBD2 for D (6 bases). The CDR3 is 19 amino acids. Trimming took 2 bases from V and 0 from J, leaving 17 bases between them. From germline, CDR1 is MNHGY and CDR2 SAAAGT. The CDR3 here is CASSYTPGTSSSGANVLTF. In DNA, the CDR3 is TGTGCCAGCAGTTACACACCCGGGACTTCCAGCTCTGGGGCCAACGTCCTGACTTTC.

The CDR3, as DNA: TGTGCCAGTAGTACCCGGGACAGCGGTGAGCAGTACTTC. Encoded protein: CASSTRDSGEQYF. The chain joins TRBV19 to TRBJ2-7; TRBD1 agrees at 7 bases. Germline-derived CDR1 and CDR2 are LNHDA and SQIVND (reference sequence). The V and J ends lost 4 bases and 7 bases, in that order; junction bases with no gene match: 7. This CDR3 has 13 residues.

This clone rates as large. The chain uses TRBV28 and TRBJ1-5; tentatively, D is TRBD1 (5 bases). The length of the CDR3 is 15 residues. Germline CDR1 and CDR2: MDHEN and SYDVKM. V was trimmed by 7 bases and J by 6 bases, leaving 19 bases between them. The CDR3 sequence: CASTPRVFGTQPQHF. The CDR3 DNA is TGTGCCAGCACCCCTAGGGTGTTTGGGACTCAGCCCCAGCATTTT.

The chain is built from TRBV30 and TRBJ2-2, with D uncertain. This CDR3 has 16 residues. Trimming pared 0 bases from V and 0 bases from J, leaving 11 bases between. CDR1 and CDR2 from the germline V gene are GTSNPN and SVGIG (reference sequence). Written as DNA, the CDR3 is TGTGCCTGGAGTGTAGGGCCAGCATCGAACACCGGGGAGCTGTTTTTT. Its translation is CAWSVGPASNTGELFF.

The rearrangement joins TRBV29-1 to TRBJ2-1; TRBD2 matches at 7 bases. The CDR3 loop spans 16 amino acids. The V segment lost 2 bases and the J segment 6 bases; nucleotides outside the gene matches: 13. The germline V gene has CDR1 SQVTM and CDR2 ANQGSEA. CDR3 sequence (DNA): TGCAGCGTTGAACTTACGGGAGGCCACCCGGCCAATGAGCAGTTCTTC. It codes for CSVELTGGHPANEQFF.

This clone was picked up a small number of times. The genes are TRBV11-3 and TRBJ2-3; no clear D gene. The CDR3 contains 16 residues. Germline V gene sequence: CDR1 SGHNT, CDR2 YENEEA. V was cut by 4 bases and J by 3 bases, with 17 bases left in between. As DNA, the CDR3 is TGTGCCAGCAGCTCAAGTACCGGAAGGTGGACAGATACGCAGTATTTT. Translating gives CASSSSTGRWTDTQYF.